This T cell receptor beta chain derives from a study of blood T cell repertoires in COVID-19. Study in general: Sites across the United States, Italy and Spain contributed samples from acute and convalescent COVID-19. Nucleic acid was either cDNA or gDNA, and it came from T cells, B-cell-depleted T cells, or PBMCs.

Authors' processing steps: It was from reference gene primer amplification that nucleated cell counts were estimated. Produced via immunoSEQ multiplex PCR; TCRdb's table is partial and in-frame only. The DNA was the basis for D and trimming; V, J and clone size are from that table. The sample has 75,000 to 100,000 clones; about 80% are singletons. Trimming stripped 7 bases from V and 8 bases from J, with 20 bases between. Germline V gives CDR1 SQVTM, CDR2 ANQGSEA. The CDR3 length is 13 residues. The chain joins TRBV29-1 to TRBJ1-1; D unresolved. This receptor was obtained from a man aged 70-80 years with acute or convalescent COVID-19. Sequencing was done on a sample of peripheral blood. The DNA for the CDR3 is TGCAGCGCCGCCATTGAGGCCCGCGGAGAAGCTTTCTTT. Translating gives CSAAIEARGEAFF.